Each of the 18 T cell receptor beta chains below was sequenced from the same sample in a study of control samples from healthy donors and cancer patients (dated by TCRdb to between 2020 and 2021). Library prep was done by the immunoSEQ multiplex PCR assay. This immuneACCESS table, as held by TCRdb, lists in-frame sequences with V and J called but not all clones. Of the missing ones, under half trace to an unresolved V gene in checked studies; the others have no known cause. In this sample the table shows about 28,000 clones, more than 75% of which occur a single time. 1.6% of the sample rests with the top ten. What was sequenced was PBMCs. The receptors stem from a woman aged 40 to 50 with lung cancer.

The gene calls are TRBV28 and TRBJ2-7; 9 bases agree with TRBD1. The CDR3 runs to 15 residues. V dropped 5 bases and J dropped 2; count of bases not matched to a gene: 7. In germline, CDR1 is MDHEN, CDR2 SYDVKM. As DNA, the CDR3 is TGTGCCAGCAGTAGACGAACAGGGGGCGCCTACGAGCAGTACTTC. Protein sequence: CASSRRTGGAYEQYF.

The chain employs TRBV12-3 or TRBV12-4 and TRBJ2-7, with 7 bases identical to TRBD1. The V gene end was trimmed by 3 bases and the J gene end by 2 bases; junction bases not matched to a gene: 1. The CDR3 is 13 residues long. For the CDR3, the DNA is TGTGCCAGCAGTTTCGGGACAGCCTACGAGCAGTACTTC. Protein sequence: CASSFGTAYEQYF.

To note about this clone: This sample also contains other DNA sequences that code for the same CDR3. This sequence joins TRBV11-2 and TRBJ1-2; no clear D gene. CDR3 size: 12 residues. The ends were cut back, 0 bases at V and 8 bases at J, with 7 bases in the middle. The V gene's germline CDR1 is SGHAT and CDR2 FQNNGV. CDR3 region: CASSLEGDGYTF. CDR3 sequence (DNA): TGTGCCAGCAGCTTAGAGGGAGACGGCTACACCTTC.

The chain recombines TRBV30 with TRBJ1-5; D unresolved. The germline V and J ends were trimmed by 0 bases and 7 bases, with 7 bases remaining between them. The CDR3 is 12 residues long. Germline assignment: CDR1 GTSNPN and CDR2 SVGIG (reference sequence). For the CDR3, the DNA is TGTGCCTGGAGTGTATTCGGCCAGCCCCAGCATTTT. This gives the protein CAWSVFGQPQHF.

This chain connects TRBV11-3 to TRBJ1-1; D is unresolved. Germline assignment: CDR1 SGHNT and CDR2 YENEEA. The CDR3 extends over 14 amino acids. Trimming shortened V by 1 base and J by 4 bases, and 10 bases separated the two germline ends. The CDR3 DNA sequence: TGTGCCAGCAGCTTAGGGAGATGGGTCACTGAAGCTTTCTTT. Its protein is CASSLGRWVTEAFF.

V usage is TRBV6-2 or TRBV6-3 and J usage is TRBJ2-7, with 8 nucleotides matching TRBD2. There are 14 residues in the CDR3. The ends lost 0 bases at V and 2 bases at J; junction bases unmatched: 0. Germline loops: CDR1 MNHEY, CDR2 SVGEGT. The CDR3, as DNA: TGTGCCAGCAGTTACTCGACTAGCGCCTACGAGCAGTACTTC. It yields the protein CASSYSTSAYEQYF.

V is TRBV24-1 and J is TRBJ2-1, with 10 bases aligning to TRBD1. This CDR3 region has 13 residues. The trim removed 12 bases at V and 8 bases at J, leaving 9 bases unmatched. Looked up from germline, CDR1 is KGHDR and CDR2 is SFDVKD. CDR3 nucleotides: TGTGCCGCCCGGGACAGGGGAGGGTATGAGCAGTTCTTC. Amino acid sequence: CAARDRGGYEQFF.

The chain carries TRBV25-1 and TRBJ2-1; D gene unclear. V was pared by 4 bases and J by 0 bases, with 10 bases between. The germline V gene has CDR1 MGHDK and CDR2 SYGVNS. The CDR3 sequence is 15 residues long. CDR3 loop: CASSVPDSSYNEQFF. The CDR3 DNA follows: TGTGCCAGCAGTGTCCCGGATAGCTCCTACAATGAGCAGTTCTTC.

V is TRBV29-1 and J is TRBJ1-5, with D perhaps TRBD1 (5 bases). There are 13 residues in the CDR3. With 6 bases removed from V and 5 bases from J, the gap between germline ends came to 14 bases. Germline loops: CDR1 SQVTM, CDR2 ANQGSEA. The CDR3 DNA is TGCAGCGTGAGCGACAGATTTGATCAGCCCCAGCATTTT. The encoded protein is CSVSDRFDQPQHF.

CDR3 nucleotides: TGTGCCAGCGGGATCACCTACGAGCAGTACTTC. It yields the protein CASGITYEQYF. The V gene is TRBV27, the J gene TRBJ2-7; D is ambiguous. V shed 8 bases and J shed 2 bases, with 7 bases lying between them. Germline-derived CDR1 and CDR2 are MNHEY and SMNVEV (reference sequence). The CDR3 spans 11 residues.

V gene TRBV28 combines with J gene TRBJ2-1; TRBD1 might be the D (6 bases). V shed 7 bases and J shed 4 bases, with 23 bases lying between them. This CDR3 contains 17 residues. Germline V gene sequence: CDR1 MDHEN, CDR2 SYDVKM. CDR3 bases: TGTGCCAGCAAGACAGGTCCCGACGACCCCCCATACAATGAGCAGTTCTTC. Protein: CASKTGPDDPPYNEQFF.

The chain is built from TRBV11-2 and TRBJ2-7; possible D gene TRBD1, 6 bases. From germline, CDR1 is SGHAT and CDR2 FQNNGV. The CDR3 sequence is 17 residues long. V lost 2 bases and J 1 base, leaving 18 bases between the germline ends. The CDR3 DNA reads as TGTGCCAGCAGCTTAACGCTGCGGCAGGGGCTTTCCTACGAGCAGTACTTC. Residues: CASSLTLRQGLSYEQYF.

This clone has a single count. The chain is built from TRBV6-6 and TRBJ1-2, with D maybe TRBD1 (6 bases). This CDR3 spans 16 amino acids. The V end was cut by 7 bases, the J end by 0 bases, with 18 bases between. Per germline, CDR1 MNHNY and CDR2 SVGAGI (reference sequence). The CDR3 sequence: CASTPKRGAANYGYTF. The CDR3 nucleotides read TGTGCCAGCACCCCAAAGAGGGGGGCGGCTAACTATGGCTACACCTTC.

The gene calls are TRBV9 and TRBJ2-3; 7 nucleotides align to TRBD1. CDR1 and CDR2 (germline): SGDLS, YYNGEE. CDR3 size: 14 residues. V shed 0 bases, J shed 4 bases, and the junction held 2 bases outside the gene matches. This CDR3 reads CASSVGQGSDTQYF. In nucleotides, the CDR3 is TGTGCCAGCAGCGTAGGACAGGGATCAGATACGCAGTATTTT.

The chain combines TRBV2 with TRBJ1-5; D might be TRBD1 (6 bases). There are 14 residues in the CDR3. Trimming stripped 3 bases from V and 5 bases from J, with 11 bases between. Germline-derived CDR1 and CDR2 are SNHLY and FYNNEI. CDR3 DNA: TGTGCCAGCAGTGATCTGGCAGGGGATCAGCCCCAGCATTTT. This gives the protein CASSDLAGDQPQHF.

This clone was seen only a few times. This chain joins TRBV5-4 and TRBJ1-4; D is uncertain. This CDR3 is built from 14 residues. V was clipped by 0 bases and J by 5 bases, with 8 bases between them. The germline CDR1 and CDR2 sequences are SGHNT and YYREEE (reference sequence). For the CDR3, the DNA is TGTGCCAGCAGCTTGGCCAGACGGAATGAAAAACTGTTTTTT. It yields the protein CASSLARRNEKLFF.

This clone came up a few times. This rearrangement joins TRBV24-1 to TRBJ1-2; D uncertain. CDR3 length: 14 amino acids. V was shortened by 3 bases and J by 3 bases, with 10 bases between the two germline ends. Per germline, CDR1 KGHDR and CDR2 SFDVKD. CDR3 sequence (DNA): TGTGCCACCAGTGATCTTGGGCTGGACTATGGCTACACCTTC. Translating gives CATSDLGLDYGYTF.

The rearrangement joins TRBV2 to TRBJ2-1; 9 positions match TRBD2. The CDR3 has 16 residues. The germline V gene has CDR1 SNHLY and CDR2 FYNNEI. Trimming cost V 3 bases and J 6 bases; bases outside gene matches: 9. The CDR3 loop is CASSDWRGGASNEQFF. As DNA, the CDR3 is TGTGCCAGCAGTGATTGGCGGGGGGGTGCGAGCAATGAGCAGTTCTTC.